This TCR beta chain is from a study of cytomegalovirus exposure and HLA in healthy donors. Overall study findings and caveats: As confirmed in vitro, a few CMV-associated chains were specific for CMV antigens. High specificity and sensitivity for cytomegalovirus status were reported for the classifier.

From germline, CDR1 is SGHNT and CDR2 YYREEE (reference sequence). This CDR3 contains 12 residues. V lost 1 base, J lost 4 bases, and 4 bases lay in between. About this clone itself: Its matching antigen is unknown.

It was with 60 Vbeta and 13 Jbeta primers that the PCR ran. The method was immunoSEQ multiplex PCR; TCRdb's version includes in-frame clones alone and lacks a portion of them. The sample shows 130,000 or so clones, roughly 84% of them seen only once. The chain recombines TRBV5-4 with TRBJ2-3, with D hard to call. This sequence was found in a woman aged 18-29 years in good health and CMV-seropositive. The sequenced sample consisted of PBMCs. The CDR3, as DNA: TGTGCCAGCAGCTTGCTCTCAGATACGCAGTATTTT. It specifies CASSLLSDTQYF.